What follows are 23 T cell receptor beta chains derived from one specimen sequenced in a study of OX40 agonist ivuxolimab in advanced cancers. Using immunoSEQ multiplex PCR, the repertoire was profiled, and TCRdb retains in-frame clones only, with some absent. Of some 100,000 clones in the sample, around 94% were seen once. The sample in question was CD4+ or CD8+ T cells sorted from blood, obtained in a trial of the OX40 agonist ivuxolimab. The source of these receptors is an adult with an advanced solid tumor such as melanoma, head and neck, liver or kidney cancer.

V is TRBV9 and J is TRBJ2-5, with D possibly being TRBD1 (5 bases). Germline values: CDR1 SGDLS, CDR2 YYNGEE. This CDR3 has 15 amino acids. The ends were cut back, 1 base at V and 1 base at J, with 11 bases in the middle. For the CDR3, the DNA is TGTGCCAGCAGCGTAACAGGACGGAGCCAAGAGACCCAGTACTTC. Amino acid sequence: CASSVTGRSQETQYF. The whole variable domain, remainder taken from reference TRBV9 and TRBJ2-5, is DSGVTQTPKHLITATGQRVTLRCSPRSGDLSVYWYQQSLDQGLQFLIQYYNGEERAKGNILERFSAQQFPDLHSELNLSSLELGDSALYFCASSVTGRSQETQYFGPGTRLLVL.

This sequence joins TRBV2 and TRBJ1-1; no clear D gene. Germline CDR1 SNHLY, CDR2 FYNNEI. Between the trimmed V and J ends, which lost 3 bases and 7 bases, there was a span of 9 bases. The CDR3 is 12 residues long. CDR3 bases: TGTGCCAGCAGTGAGGGGTTGCGTGAAGCTTTCTTT. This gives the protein CASSEGLREAFF.

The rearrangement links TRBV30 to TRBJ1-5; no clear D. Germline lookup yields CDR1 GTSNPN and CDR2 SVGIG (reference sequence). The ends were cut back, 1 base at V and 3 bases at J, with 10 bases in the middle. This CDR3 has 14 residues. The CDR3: CAWSAQSSNQPQHF. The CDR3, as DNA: TGTGCCTGGAGTGCACAGAGTTCCAATCAGCCCCAGCATTTT. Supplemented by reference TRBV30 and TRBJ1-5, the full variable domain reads SQTIHQWPATLVQPVGSPLSLECTVEGTSNPNLYWYRQAAGRGLQLLFYSVGIGQISSEVPQNLSASRPQDRQFILSSKKLLLSDSGFYLCAWSAQSSNQPQHFGDGTRLSIL.

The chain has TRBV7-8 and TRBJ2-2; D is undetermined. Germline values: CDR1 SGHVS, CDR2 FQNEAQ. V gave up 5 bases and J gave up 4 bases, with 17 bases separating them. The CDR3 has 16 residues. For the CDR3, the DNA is TGTGCCAGCAGCCCTCCGAGTAGTAGCCTCACCGGGGAGCTGTTTTTT. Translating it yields CASSPPSSSLTGELFF.

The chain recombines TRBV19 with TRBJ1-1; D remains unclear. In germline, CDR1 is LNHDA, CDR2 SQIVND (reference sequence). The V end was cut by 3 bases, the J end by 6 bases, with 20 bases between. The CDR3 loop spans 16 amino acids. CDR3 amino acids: CASSISGRSAGSEAFF. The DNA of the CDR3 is TGTGCCAGTAGTATTTCAGGACGGTCCGCGGGGTCTGAAGCTTTCTTT.

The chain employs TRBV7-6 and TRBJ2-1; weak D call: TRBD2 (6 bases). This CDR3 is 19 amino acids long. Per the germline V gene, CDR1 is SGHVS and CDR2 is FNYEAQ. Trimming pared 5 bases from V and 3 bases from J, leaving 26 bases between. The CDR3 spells CASSHYQGDRDSFYNEQFF. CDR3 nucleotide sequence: TGTGCCAGCAGCCATTATCAGGGCGACCGGGACTCGTTCTACAATGAGCAGTTCTTC.

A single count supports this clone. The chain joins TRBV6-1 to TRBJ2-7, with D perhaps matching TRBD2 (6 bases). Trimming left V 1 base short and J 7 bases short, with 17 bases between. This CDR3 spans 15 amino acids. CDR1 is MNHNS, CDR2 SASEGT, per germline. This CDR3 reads CASSEVRDWLGEQYF. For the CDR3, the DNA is TGTGCCAGCAGTGAAGTGAGGGACTGGCTTGGGGAGCAGTACTTC.

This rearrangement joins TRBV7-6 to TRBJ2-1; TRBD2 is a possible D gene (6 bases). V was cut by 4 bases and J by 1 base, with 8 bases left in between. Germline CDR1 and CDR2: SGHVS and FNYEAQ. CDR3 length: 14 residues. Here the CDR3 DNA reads TGTGCCAGCAGCTCGGGACTTTCCTACAATGAGCAGTTCTTC. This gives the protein CASSSGLSYNEQFF. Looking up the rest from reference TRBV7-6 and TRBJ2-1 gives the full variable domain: GAGVSQSPRYKVTKRGQDVALRCDPISGHVSLYWYRQALGQGPEFLTYFNYEAQQDKSGLPNDRFSAERPEGSISTLTIQRTEQRDSAMYRCASSSGLSYNEQFFGPGTRLTVL.

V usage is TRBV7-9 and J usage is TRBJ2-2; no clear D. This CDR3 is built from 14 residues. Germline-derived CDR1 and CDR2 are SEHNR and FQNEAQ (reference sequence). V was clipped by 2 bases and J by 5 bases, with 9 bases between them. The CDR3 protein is CASSLSGWTGELFF. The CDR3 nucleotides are TGTGCCAGCAGCTTATCTGGGTGGACCGGGGAGCTGTTTTTT.

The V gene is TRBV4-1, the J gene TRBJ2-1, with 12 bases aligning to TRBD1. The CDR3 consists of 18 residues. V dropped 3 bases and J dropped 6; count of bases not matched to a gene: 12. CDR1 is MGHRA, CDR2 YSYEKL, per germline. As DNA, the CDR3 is TGCGCCAGCAGCCACCCCTTACCGGGACAGGGGGCAAGCAATGAGCAGTTCTTC. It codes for CASSHPLPGQGASNEQFF.

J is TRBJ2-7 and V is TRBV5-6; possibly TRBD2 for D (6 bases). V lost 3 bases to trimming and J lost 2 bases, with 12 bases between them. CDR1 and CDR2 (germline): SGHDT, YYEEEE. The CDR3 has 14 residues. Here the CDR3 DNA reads TGTGCCAGCAGCTCGGGACTGGTCACCTACGAGCAGTACTTC. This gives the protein CASSSGLVTYEQYF.

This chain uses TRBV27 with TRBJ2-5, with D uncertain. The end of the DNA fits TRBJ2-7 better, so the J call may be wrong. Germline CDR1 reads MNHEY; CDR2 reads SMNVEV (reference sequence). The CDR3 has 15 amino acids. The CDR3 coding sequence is TGTGCCAGCAGTCCTGCGGTGGCGTCCTCCTACGAGCAGTACTTC. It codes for CASSPAVASSYEQYF.

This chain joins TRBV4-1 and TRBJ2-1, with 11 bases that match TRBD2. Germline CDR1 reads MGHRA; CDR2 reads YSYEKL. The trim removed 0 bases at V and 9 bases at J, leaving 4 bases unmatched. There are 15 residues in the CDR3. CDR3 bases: TGCGCCAGCAGCCAAGAACTAGCGGGAGCTTTTGAGCAGTTCTTC. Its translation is CASSQELAGAFEQFF.

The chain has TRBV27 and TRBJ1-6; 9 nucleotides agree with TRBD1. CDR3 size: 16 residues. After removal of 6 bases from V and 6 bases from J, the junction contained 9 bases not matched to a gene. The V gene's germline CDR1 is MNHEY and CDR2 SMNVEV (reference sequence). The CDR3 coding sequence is TGTGCCAGCAGGCCTCTCCTGACAGGGGGTAATTCACCCCTCCACTTT. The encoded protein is CASRPLLTGGNSPLHF.

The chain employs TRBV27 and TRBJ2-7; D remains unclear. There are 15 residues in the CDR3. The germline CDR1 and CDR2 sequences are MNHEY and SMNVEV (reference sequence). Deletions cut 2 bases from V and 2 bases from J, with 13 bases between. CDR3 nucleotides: TGTGCCAGCAGTTTAGACACCACAAATACCTACGAGCAGTACTTC. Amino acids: CASSLDTTNTYEQYF.

DNA of the CDR3: TGTGCCAGTGCCGATAGGACTTTATATGAGGCAGATACGCAGTATTTT. Its translation: CASADRTLYEADTQYF. The rearrangement uses TRBV19 and TRBJ2-3, with D maybe TRBD2 (5 bases). CDR3 length: 16 amino acids. Trimming shortened V by 8 bases and J by 4 bases, and 22 bases separated the two germline ends. Germline loops: CDR1 LNHDA, CDR2 SQIVND (reference sequence).

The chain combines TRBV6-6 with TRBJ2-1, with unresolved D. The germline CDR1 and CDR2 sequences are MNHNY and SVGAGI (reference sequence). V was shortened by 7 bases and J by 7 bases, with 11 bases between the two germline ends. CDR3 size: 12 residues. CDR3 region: CASTLLGNEQFF. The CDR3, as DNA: TGTGCCAGCACCCTACTGGGGAATGAGCAGTTCTTC.

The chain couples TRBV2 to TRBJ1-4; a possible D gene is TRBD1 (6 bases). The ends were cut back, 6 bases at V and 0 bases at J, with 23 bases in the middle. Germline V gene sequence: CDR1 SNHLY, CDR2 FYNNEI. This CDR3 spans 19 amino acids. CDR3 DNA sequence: TGTGCCAGCAGAAGACCTCCGGGGGCGGATGAAACAACTAATGAAAAACTGTTTTTT. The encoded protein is CASRRPPGADETTNEKLFF.

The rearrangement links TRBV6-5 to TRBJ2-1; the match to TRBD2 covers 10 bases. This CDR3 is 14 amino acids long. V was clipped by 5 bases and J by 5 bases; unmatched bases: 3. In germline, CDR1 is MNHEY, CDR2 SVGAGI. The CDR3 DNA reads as TGTGCCAGCAGTCCACTAGCGGGACACAATGAGCAGTTCTTC. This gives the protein CASSPLAGHNEQFF.

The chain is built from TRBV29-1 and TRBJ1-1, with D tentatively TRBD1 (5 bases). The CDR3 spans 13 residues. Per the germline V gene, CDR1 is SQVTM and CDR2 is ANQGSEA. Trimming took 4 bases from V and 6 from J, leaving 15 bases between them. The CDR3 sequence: CSVGEGPQAEAFF. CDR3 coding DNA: TGCAGCGTTGGGGAGGGACCACAAGCTGAAGCTTTCTTT.

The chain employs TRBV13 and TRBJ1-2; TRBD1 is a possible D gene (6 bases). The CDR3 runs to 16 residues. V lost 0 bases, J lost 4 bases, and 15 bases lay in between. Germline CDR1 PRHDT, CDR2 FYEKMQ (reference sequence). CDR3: CASSLGREEGVYGYTF. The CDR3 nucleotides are TGTGCCAGCAGCTTAGGCCGTGAAGAGGGGGTCTATGGCTACACCTTC.

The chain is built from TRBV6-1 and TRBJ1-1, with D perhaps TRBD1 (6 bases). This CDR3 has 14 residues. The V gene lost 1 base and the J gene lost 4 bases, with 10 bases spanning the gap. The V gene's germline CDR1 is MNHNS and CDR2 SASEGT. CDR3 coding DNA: TGTGCCAGCAGTGAAGGAGGGGGGTTCACTGAAGCTTTCTTT. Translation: CASSEGGGFTEAFF.

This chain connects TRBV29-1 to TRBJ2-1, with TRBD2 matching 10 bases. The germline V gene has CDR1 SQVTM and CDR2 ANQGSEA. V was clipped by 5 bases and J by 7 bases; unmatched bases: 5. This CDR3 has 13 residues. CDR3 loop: CSVTGLANNEQFF. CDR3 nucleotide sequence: TGCAGCGTTACGGGACTAGCGAATAATGAGCAGTTCTTC.